Here is one T cell receptor beta chain with its context. The entry originates in a study of blood T cell repertoires in COVID-19. Across the whole study: COVID-19 samples from acute and convalescent phases originated in the United States, Italy and Spain. Sources were T cells, B-cell-depleted T cells, or PBMCs; the material itself was cDNA or gDNA.

Trimming took 1 base from V and 14 from J; bases not matched to a gene: 6. The CDR3 is 12 residues long. Germline V CDR1 and CDR2: LGHNT, FRNRAP. Original data processing: Reference gene primer amplification yielded estimated nucleated cell counts. Using immunoSEQ multiplex PCR, the repertoire was profiled, and TCRdb retains in-frame clones only, with some absent. Clonal size and the V and J genes are those of that table, whereas D and trimming came from the DNA. The data contain 100,000 to 150,000 clones, around nine tenths of them singletons. Sequencing was done on a sample of peripheral blood. The receptor's source is a woman of 80 years or more with acute or convalescent COVID-19. The gene calls are TRBV12-5 and TRBJ2-5, with 8 bases lining up with TRBD2. CDR3 loop: CASGLDRTSLYF. CDR3 nucleotides: TGTGCTAGTGGTTTGGACCGGACTAGCCTTTACTTC. Full variable domain (outside the CDR3, taken from reference TRBV12-5 and TRBJ2-5): DARVTQTPRHKVTEMGQEVTMRCQPILGHNTVFWYRQTMMQGLELLAYFRNRAPLDDSGMPKDRFSAEMPDATLATLKIQPSEPRDSAVYFCASGLDRTSLYFGPGTRLLVL.